The 13 T cell receptor beta chains given below trace back to one sample, sequenced in a study of multiple sclerosis patients with progressive multifocal leukoencephalopathy. Sequenced by immunoSEQ multiplex PCR; TCRdb stores in-frame clones only, minus some. The sample contains approximately 27,000 clones, 75% to 90% of which appear only once. Time point of the sample: time of PML onset. The sequencing used PBMCs, collected from a patient treated with natalizumab. All receptors derive from a woman between 25 and 40 years old with progressive multifocal leukoencephalopathy.

This clone was detected a few times. The chain is built from TRBV15 and TRBJ2-7; 8 bases match TRBD2. CDR3 length: 15 amino acids. Losses at the gene ends were 2 bases for V and 5 bases for J; bases not matched to a gene: 8. The germline CDR1 and CDR2 sequences are LNHNV and YYDKDF (reference sequence). The chain's CDR3 is CATSRRAGEGNEQYF. CDR3 DNA sequence: TGTGCCACCAGCAGAAGAGCGGGAGAGGGAAACGAGCAGTACTTC.

J is TRBJ1-1 and V is TRBV28; D uncertain. In germline, CDR1 is MDHEN, CDR2 SYDVKM. The V and J ends lost 3 bases and 0 bases respectively, with 8 bases between them. This CDR3 contains 14 residues. This CDR3 is CASSLTPLNTEAFF. The DNA for the CDR3 is TGTGCCAGCAGTTTGACCCCTTTGAACACTGAAGCTTTCTTT.

This chain connects TRBV21-1 to TRBJ2-5; TRBD2 is taken as the D call from the table, unchecked against the DNA. TRBV21-1 is flagged as a pseudogene. This CDR3 is 19 amino acids long. For the CDR3, the DNA is TGTGCCAGCAGCAAAGAGTCGCAGCTTGGACTAGCGGGAGCAGAGACCCAGTACTTC. The encoded protein is CASSKESQLGLAGAETQYF.

This chain connects TRBV5-1 to TRBJ1-5; D remains ambiguous. V was shortened by 9 bases and J by 0 bases, with 13 bases between the two germline ends. The CDR3 extends over 14 amino acids. CDR1 and CDR2 from the germline V gene are SGHRS and YFSETQ. CDR3 coding DNA: TGCGCCAACACAGCGGTGGATAGCAATCAGCCCCAGCATTTT. It yields the protein CANTAVDSNQPQHF.

In DNA form, the CDR3 reads TGTGCCTGGAACGGGGACAGCACCGGGGAGCTGTTTTTT. As protein: CAWNGDSTGELFF. The chain joins TRBV30 to TRBJ2-2, with 7 bases that match TRBD1. The CDR3 totals 13 residues. J gave up 4 bases and V 4 bases, and 3 bases lay outside the gene matches. CDR1 and CDR2 from the germline V gene are GTSNPN and SVGIG (reference sequence).

The table lists this clone with a few counts. The chain joins TRBV4-3 to TRBJ1-2; weak D call: TRBD1 (6 bases). Trimming removed 0 bases from V and 6 bases from J, with 11 bases in between. Germline V gene data show CDR1 as LGHNA and CDR2 as YSLEER. The CDR3 sequence is 14 residues long. CDR3 in DNA: TGCGCCAGCAGCCAAGATCGGACAGCGGATGGCTACACCTTC. It yields the protein CASSQDRTADGYTF.

J is TRBJ2-7 and V is TRBV9, with TRBD1 identical over 8 bases. J was trimmed by 5 bases and V by 3 bases; bases with no gene match: 4. Germline-derived CDR1 and CDR2 are SGDLS and YYNGEE. This CDR3 contains 13 residues. DNA of the CDR3: TGTGCCAGCAGCGCAGGGGGCGGCGACGAGCAGTACTTC. Its translation is CASSAGGGDEQYF. The full variable domain, completed using reference TRBV9 and TRBJ2-7, is DSGVTQTPKHLITATGQRVTLRCSPRSGDLSVYWYQQSLDQGLQFLIQYYNGEERAKGNILERFSAQQFPDLHSELNLSSLELGDSALYFCASSAGGGDEQYFGPGTRLTVT.

This clone was seen just once. V is TRBV6-6 and J is TRBJ1-5; weak D call: TRBD1 (6 bases). Germline CDR1 is MNHNY and CDR2 is SVGAGI (reference sequence). The length of the CDR3 is 15 residues. Trimming pared 7 bases from V and 0 bases from J, leaving 13 bases between. The CDR3 spells CASKGVSLSNQPQHF. The CDR3, as DNA: TGTGCCAGCAAGGGGGTCAGTCTTAGCAATCAGCCCCAGCATTTT.

The genes are TRBV11-1 and TRBJ2-1; D is possibly TRBD1 (5 bases). The germline V gene encodes CDR1 SGHAT and CDR2 FQDESV (reference sequence). The CDR3 is made up of 15 amino acids. Between the trimmed V and J ends, which lost 0 bases and 8 bases, there was a span of 14 bases. The CDR3, as DNA: TGTGCCAGCAGCTTAGCAGCAGGGCCCACCGATGAGCAGTTCTTC. Its translation: CASSLAAGPTDEQFF.

This chain uses TRBV7-9 with TRBJ2-1; D remains unclear. CDR1 is SEHNR and CDR2 is FQNEAQ in the germline V gene (reference sequence). Trimming took 2 bases from V and 4 from J, leaving 12 bases between them. The CDR3 runs to 15 residues. The CDR3 bases are TGTGCCAGCAGCTTATTAGGCAATCCATACAATGAGCAGTTCTTC. Its translation: CASSLLGNPYNEQFF. The full variable domain, its missing parts supplied by reference TRBV7-9 and TRBJ2-1, is DTGVSQNPRHKITKRGQNVTFRCDPISEHNRLYWYRQTLGQGPEFLTYFQNEAQLEKSRLLSDRFSAERPKGSFSTLEIQRTEQGDSAMYLCASSLLGNPYNEQFFGPGTRLTVL.

This clone has just one count. The chain uses TRBV6-1 and TRBJ1-2; a weak D match, TRBD1 (5 bases). The CDR3 has 15 amino acids. CDR1 is MNHNS, CDR2 SASEGT, per germline. V was clipped by 2 bases and J by 3 bases, with 13 bases between them. This chain's CDR3 is CASSEPFDRDYGYTF. The CDR3 DNA sequence: TGTGCCAGCAGTGAACCATTCGACAGAGACTATGGCTACACCTTC.

The chain has TRBV10-3 and TRBJ2-3; possibly TRBD2 for D (5 bases). Looked up from germline, CDR1 is ENHRY and CDR2 is SYGVKD. This CDR3 is 14 amino acids long. Trimming took 6 bases from V and 3 from J, leaving 13 bases between them. Written as DNA, the CDR3 is TGTGCCATCAGGGCGGGTGGGGTTACAGATACGCAGTATTTT. It translates to CAIRAGGVTDTQYF.

The V call is TRBV7-9, the J call TRBJ2-3, with D tentatively TRBD2 (5 bases). Germline values: CDR1 SEHNR, CDR2 FQNEAQ (reference sequence). Trimming removed 6 bases at V and 4 bases at J, with 8 bases between. The CDR3 consists of 12 residues. Here the CDR3 reads CASRAGADTQYF. The CDR3 DNA sequence: TGTGCCAGCAGAGCCGGGGCAGATACGCAGTATTTT.